This T cell receptor beta chain stems from a study of CD4 T cells in relation to SARS-CoV-2 and coronaviruses. Data came from immunoSEQ multiplex PCR; TCRdb stores just in-frame clones and leaves some out. The sample gives roughly 17,000 clones, around 77% of which show up once; approximately 10% is in the top ten. The unexposed donors gave CD4+ T cells in 2011-2018, prior to COVID-19. Isolation of CD4+ T cells took place after 10 days in culture. Testing used SARS-CoV-2 S/N and four cold-coronavirus spikes on unexposed-donor CD4+ T cells, cells permitting. This clone was picked up one time. Antigen: not known. The specimen was CD4+ T cells from PBMCs, cultured in vitro. The sequence was obtained from a human donor in good health.

CDR3 amino acids: CASTPAVLGDTQYF. Written as DNA, the CDR3 is TGTGCCAGTACCCCAGCTGTACTGGGTGATACGCAGTATTTT. V is TRBV19 and J is TRBJ2-3; D remains ambiguous. The CDR3 has 14 residues. Germline V gives CDR1 LNHDA, CDR2 SQIVND (reference sequence). V lost 7 bases, J lost 6 bases, and 17 bases lay in between. Filled out from reference TRBV19 and TRBJ2-3, the complete variable domain reads DGGITQSPKYLFRKEGQNVTLSCEQNLNHDAMYWYRQDPGQGLRLIYYSQIVNDFQKGDIAEGYSVSREKKESFPLTVTSAQKNPTAFYLCASTPAVLGDTQYFGPGTRLTVL.